This T cell receptor (beta chain) originates from a study of cytomegalovirus exposure and HLA in healthy donors. Vbeta (60) and Jbeta (13) primers were used in the PCR. Study processing details: Approximately 73 million unique TCR beta chains, roughly 10 million shared, were counted in a later analysis. Assay: immunoSEQ multiplex PCR; the TCRdb copy retains only in-frame clones and omits some. V, J and clone size derive from that table, while D and trimming were established from the DNA sequence. The table records roughly 180,000 clones, around four fifths of them present only once. A note on this clone: Its antigen is not known.

Study-wide findings and caveats: As a later analysis revealed, the rate of TCR association differed by HLA locus, with DRB1 most and HLA-C fewest. Apparent HLA restriction characterized most CMV-associated TCR beta chains in a later analysis.

CDR3 size: 13 residues. Per the germline V gene, CDR1 is MNHEY and CDR2 is SMNVEV (reference sequence). V was pared by 3 bases and J by 4 bases, with 2 bases of the junction left unmatched. The sample was PBMCs. The V and J genes are TRBV27 and TRBJ1-1; TRBD1 matches 7 bases. This clonotype originated in a girl aged 5 to 17 in good health and CMV-seropositive. The chain's CDR3 is CASSFRTGTEAFF. CDR3 in DNA: TGTGCCAGCAGTTTCAGGACAGGCACTGAAGCTTTCTTT.